This T cell receptor (beta chain) comes out of a study of regulatory T cells in long-lasting Graves disease. Points from the study as a whole: Reduced TCR diversity was observed in persistent Graves' patients versus newly diagnosed patients.

CDR1 and CDR2 (germline): LGHDT, YNNKEL (reference sequence). The V and J ends lost 1 base and 9 bases respectively, with 10 bases between them. The CDR3 is 13 amino acids. Indicated time point: persistent/refractory GD, antithyroid drugs over 5 years with positive TRAb. The TCR library was made from RNA extracted from PBMCs. The authors diagnosed Graves' disease using American Thyroid Association guidelines. The patients were enrolled through endocrinology in Xi'an, China. Sequencing libraries for TCR beta were prepared with iRepertoire HTBI primers and Arm-PCR of CDR3 regions. Using its own MiXCR run on the multiplex PCR reads, TCRdb lists one record per CDR3 protein. Here the sample spans roughly 430,000 distinct CDR3 sequences, approximately 22% being singletons. This clonotype was seen a single time. Its antigen remains unknown.

Sequences were derived from peripheral blood mononuclear cells (PBMCs), sampled when the disease was refractory, from a patient treated with antithyroid drugs. The chain employs TRBV3-1 and TRBJ2-1; D is unclear. This clonotype was obtained from a female donor with Graves disease. The CDR3 here is CASSQGARTEQFF. CDR3 nucleotide sequence: TGTGCCAGCAGCCAAGGGGCGAGGACTGAGCAGTTCTTC.